This T cell receptor beta chain emerged from a study of blood T cell repertoires in COVID-19. Whole-study context: Acute and convalescent COVID-19 specimens originated in the United States, Italy and Spain. In each case, the material was cDNA or gDNA derived from T cells, B-cell-depleted T cells, or PBMCs.

In the authors' workflow: The authors estimated nucleated cell counts from reference gene primer amplification. Some clones are missing from TCRdb's copy, which holds only in-frame ones; the method was immunoSEQ multiplex PCR. For V, J and clone size, that table is used; D and trimming come from the DNA. The top ten hold roughly 1.9% of the sample, which has about 170,000 clones, 70% to 90% seen once. This clone was seen a handful of times. This TCR came from a man in his fifties who had recovered from COVID-19. Specimen: peripheral blood.

CDR3: CASSQGLGTLARGEQYF. CDR3 DNA: TGTGCCAGCAGCCAAGGACTCGGGACTCTAGCCCGCGGTGAGCAGTACTTC. The genes are TRBV14 and TRBJ2-7; D might be TRBD2 (6 bases). V was pared by 1 base and J by 7 bases, with 23 bases between. The CDR3 consists of 17 residues. Germline V lookup: CDR1 SGHDN, CDR2 FVKESK.